Shown below are 3 T cell receptor beta chains from a single sample sequenced in a study of blood T cell repertoires in COVID-19. The data were produced by immunoSEQ multiplex PCR, yet TCRdb's version contains in-frame clones alone and is incomplete. The profile shows around 99,000 clones, about 91% of them singletons. Sequenced sample: peripheral blood. These receptors all stem from a man in his fifties with active or convalescent COVID-19.

The J gene is TRBJ1-5, the V gene TRBV3-1 (or the pseudogene TRBV3-2); 7 bases are a match to TRBD1. Germline V gene data show CDR1 as LGHDT and CDR2 as YNNKEL (reference sequence). The CDR3 consists of 13 residues. V lost 3 bases, J lost 5 bases, and 1 base stayed unmatched. The chain's CDR3 is CASSQQGDQPQHF. As DNA, the CDR3 is TGTGCCAGCAGCCAGCAGGGGGATCAGCCCCAGCATTTT.

The chain has TRBV6-5 and TRBJ1-2; D remains ambiguous. Trimming shortened V by 2 bases and J by 0 bases, and 10 bases separated the two germline ends. This CDR3 contains 15 residues. Germline values: CDR1 MNHEY, CDR2 SVGAGI. The CDR3 DNA is TGTGCCAGCAGTTACCGACTCCCAGCTAACTATGGCTACACCTTC. This codes for CASSYRLPANYGYTF.

The chain carries TRBV28 and TRBJ1-2; 10 bases match TRBD1. The CDR3 runs 15 residues. The germline V gene encodes CDR1 MDHEN and CDR2 SYDVKM. The trim removed 6 bases at V and 0 bases at J, leaving 4 bases unmatched. CDR3 bases: TGTGCCAGCAGGGAGACAGGGGGCTCTAACTATGGCTACACCTTC. Translated, it gives CASRETGGSNYGYTF.